This TCR beta chain was retrieved from a study of blood T cell repertoires in COVID-19. V was pared by 3 bases and J by 0 bases, with 9 bases between. Germline V gene sequence: CDR1 LGHDT, CDR2 YNNKEL (reference sequence). CDR3 length equals 14 residues. Per the original methods: Nucleated cell counts were estimated from reference gene primer amplification. Measured with immunoSEQ multiplex PCR; TCRdb has only the in-frame clones, and not every one. For V, J and clone size, that table is used; D and trimming come from the DNA. The table shows approximately 70,000 clones, with 80% to 95% occurring only once.

This chain joins TRBV3-1 (or the pseudogene TRBV3-2) and TRBJ2-7; a weak D match, TRBD2 (5 bases). The clonotype comes from a human donor with active COVID-19. The donor label of this sample is uncertain. The sequenced material came from peripheral blood. CDR3 amino acids: CASSHPGVSYEQYF. Here the CDR3 DNA reads TGTGCCAGCAGCCATCCCGGGGTCTCCTACGAGCAGTACTTC.